These 3 T cell receptor beta chains were all obtained from the same sample, sequenced in a study of T cell responses to AZD1222 COVID-19 vaccine. Clones were read by immunoSEQ multiplex PCR, and TCRdb kept only the in-frame ones, dropping some. The sample has around 250,000 clones, 93% seen once. The material was peripheral blood, obtained on day 0 of AZD1222 vaccination. These receptors all stem from an adult in good health.

This clone was detected once. This chain uses TRBV9 with TRBJ1-3, with D possibly matching TRBD1 (6 bases). In germline, CDR1 is SGDLS, CDR2 YYNGEE. This CDR3 is 14 amino acids long. Trimming shortened V by 4 bases and J by 7 bases, and 15 bases separated the two germline ends. CDR3 DNA sequence: TGTGCCAGCAGCTATTACAGGGATAGGAACACCATATATTTT. Its translation: CASSYYRDRNTIYF.

The J gene is TRBJ1-5, the V gene TRBV6-5; the D gene is possibly TRBD1 (6 bases). CDR3 length: 13 residues. Germline V gives CDR1 MNHEY, CDR2 SVGAGI. V lost 6 bases to trimming and J lost 2 bases, with 8 bases between them. DNA for the CDR3: TGTGCCAGCAGGACAGGAGGCAATCAGCCCCAGCATTTT. Its protein is CASRTGGNQPQHF.

The chain joins TRBV5-6 to TRBJ2-3; D unclear. Per germline, CDR1 SGHDT and CDR2 YYEEEE. Trimming removed 0 bases from V and 1 base from J, with 12 bases in between. This CDR3 region has 16 residues. The CDR3 is CASSLVPQGRTDTQYF. The CDR3 nucleotides are TGTGCCAGCAGCTTGGTCCCCCAAGGACGCACAGATACGCAGTATTTT.